Listed here is a single T cell receptor beta chain. The time point denotes: pretreatment peripheral blood. These data are taken from a study of PD-L1 blockade in urothelial cancer. Some clones are missing from TCRdb's copy, which holds only in-frame ones; the method was immunoSEQ multiplex PCR. Counted here are 35,000 to 40,000 clones, about four fifths occurring once; the ten biggest clones make up approximately 6.3%. Per germline, CDR1 MNHEY and CDR2 SMNVEV (reference sequence). This CDR3 comprises 14 residues. With 5 bases clipped from V and 2 bases from J, the junction kept 3 bases outside the gene matches.

The TCR sequence derives from a man aged 55 to 70 with urothelial cancer. Sequenced here: PBMCs, sampled around atezolizumab (anti-PD-L1) treatment. The chain links TRBV27 to TRBJ2-3; 8 positions match TRBD1. The CDR3 loop is CASSVGQDTDTQYF. DNA for the CDR3: TGTGCCAGCAGTGTGGGACAGGACACAGATACGCAGTATTTT.